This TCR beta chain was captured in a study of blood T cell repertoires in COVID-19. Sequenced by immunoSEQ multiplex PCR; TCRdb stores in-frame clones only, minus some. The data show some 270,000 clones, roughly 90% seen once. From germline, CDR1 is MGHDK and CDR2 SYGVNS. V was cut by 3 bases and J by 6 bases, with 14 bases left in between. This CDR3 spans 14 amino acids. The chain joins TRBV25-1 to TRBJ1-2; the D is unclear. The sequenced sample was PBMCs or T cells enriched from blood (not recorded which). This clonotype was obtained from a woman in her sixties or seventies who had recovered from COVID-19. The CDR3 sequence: CASSDPGNYNGYTF. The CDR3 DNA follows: TGTGCCAGCAGTGATCCGGGAAATTACAATGGCTACACCTTC.